The 13 T cell receptor beta chains listed next were all sequenced from one sample in a study of T cell responses to AZD1222 COVID-19 vaccine. TCRdb's table, derived via immunoSEQ multiplex PCR, lists solely in-frame clones and lacks some. Of over 140,000 clones in the sample, roughly 89% were seen once. The specimen comprised peripheral blood, sampled on day 0 of AZD1222 vaccination. The source of these receptors is an adult in good health.

The chain is built from TRBV4-1 and TRBJ2-2; D not resolved. The germline CDR1 and CDR2 sequences are MGHRA and YSYEKL. V was shortened by 0 bases and J by 0 bases, with 8 bases between the two germline ends. The CDR3 totals 16 residues. The chain's CDR3 is CASSQDPRSNTGELFF. The CDR3 coding sequence is TGCGCCAGCAGCCAAGATCCTAGATCGAACACCGGGGAGCTGTTTTTT.

The chain links TRBV7-6 to TRBJ1-1; D may be TRBD1 (6 bases). Trimming shortened V by 5 bases and J by 1 base, and 8 bases separated the two germline ends. The CDR3 is 13 amino acids. The germline V gene encodes CDR1 SGHVS and CDR2 FNYEAQ. CDR3 sequence reads: CASSQGQNTEAFF. For the CDR3, the DNA is TGTGCCAGCAGCCAGGGACAGAACACTGAAGCTTTCTTT. The full variable domain, rest sourced from reference TRBV7-6 and TRBJ1-1, is GAGVSQSPRYKVTKRGQDVALRCDPISGHVSLYWYRQALGQGPEFLTYFNYEAQQDKSGLPNDRFSAERPEGSISTLTIQRTEQRDSAMYRCASSQGQNTEAFFGQGTRLTVV.

The chain uses TRBV11-1 and TRBJ2-7; 9 bases match TRBD1. From germline, CDR1 is SGHAT and CDR2 FQDESV (reference sequence). This CDR3 has 14 residues. Trimming cost V 4 bases and J 1 base; bases outside gene matches: 2. The CDR3 reads CASSSGQGSYEQYF. The CDR3 region has the DNA TGTGCCAGCAGCTCCGGACAGGGGTCCTACGAGCAGTACTTC.

The V gene is TRBV28, the J gene TRBJ1-4; 7 nucleotides match TRBD1. V shed 4 bases and J 2 bases; nucleotides not matched to a gene: 7. The CDR3 is made up of 16 amino acids. The V gene's germline CDR1 is MDHEN and CDR2 SYDVKM. This CDR3 is CASSSASGGTNEKLFF. The CDR3 coding sequence is TGTGCCAGCAGTTCTGCGTCAGGGGGGACTAATGAAAAACTGTTTTTT.

This chain uses TRBV9 with TRBJ1-4, with 7 bases lining up with TRBD1. The CDR3 runs 15 residues. J was trimmed by 0 bases and V by 3 bases; bases with no gene match: 2. Germline V gene data show CDR1 as SGDLS and CDR2 as YYNGEE. CDR3 in DNA: TGTGCCAGCAGCGCCAGGGGGGCAACTAATGAAAAACTGTTTTTT. Its translation: CASSARGATNEKLFF.

The rearrangement links TRBV27 to TRBJ2-5, with D possibly being TRBD2 (6 bases). V was pared by 5 bases and J by 7 bases, with 20 bases between. Germline CDR1 reads MNHEY; CDR2 reads SMNVEV (reference sequence). The CDR3 has 15 residues. The CDR3 nucleotides are TGTGCCAGCAGTCCGACCCCCGGGACTCCCGTGACCCAGTACTTC. This codes for CASSPTPGTPVTQYF.

Regarding this clone: The junction differs from germline at one of its ends, possibly a read error. This chain uses TRBV28 with TRBJ1-6; D ambiguous. The CDR3 is 19 amino acids. The germline gives CDR1 MDHEN, CDR2 SYDVKM. The CDR3 nucleotides read TGTCCCAGCAGCCCCACGACTCTACTGGGCAGTCGAGATAATTCACCCCTCCACTTT. Translating gives CPSSPTTLLGSRDNSPLHF.

In this sample, this clone turned up once. The J gene is TRBJ2-5, the V gene TRBV28; tentative D call: TRBD1 (5 bases). Trimming left V 2 bases short and J 11 bases short, with 9 bases between. CDR1 and CDR2 from the germline V gene are MDHEN and SYDVKM. The CDR3 is 11 amino acids. For the CDR3, the DNA is TGTGCCAGCAGTTTAGGACAAATACAGTACTTC. Residues: CASSLGQIQYF. Combining the CDR3 with reference TRBV28 and TRBJ2-5 gives the whole variable domain DVKVTQSSRYLVKRTGEKVFLECVQDMDHENMFWYRQDPGLGLRLIYFSYDVKMKEKGDIPEGYSVSREKKERFSLILESASTNQTSMYLCASSLGQIQYFGPGTRLLVL.

V gene TRBV28 combines with J gene TRBJ2-2, with unresolved D. There are 15 residues in the CDR3. The germline V gene encodes CDR1 MDHEN and CDR2 SYDVKM. V was cut by 7 bases and J by 0 bases, with 12 bases left in between. DNA for the CDR3: TGTGCCAGCAACATCGGTGGGGCGAACACCGGGGAGCTGTTTTTT. This translates into CASNIGGANTGELFF. The whole variable domain, filled in from reference TRBV28 and TRBJ2-2, reads DVKVTQSSRYLVKRTGEKVFLECVQDMDHENMFWYRQDPGLGLRLIYFSYDVKMKEKGDIPEGYSVSREKKERFSLILESASTNQTSMYLCASNIGGANTGELFFGEGSRLTVL.

The chain links TRBV19 to TRBJ2-2; D is perhaps TRBD2 (6 bases). Germline CDR1 reads LNHDA; CDR2 reads SQIVND (reference sequence). With 8 bases removed from V and 2 bases from J, the gap between germline ends came to 18 bases. There are 16 residues in the CDR3. The DNA for the CDR3 is TGTGCCAGTCGGCGGGATCAATCATTAAACACCGGGGAGCTGTTTTTT. Translation: CASRRDQSLNTGELFF.

This chain connects TRBV11-2 to TRBJ1-6; perhaps TRBD1 as D (6 bases). V was pared by 5 bases and J by 10 bases, with 18 bases between. The CDR3 loop spans 15 amino acids. Germline CDR1 and CDR2: SGHAT and FQNNGV. CDR3 loop: CASSDFRTVNSPLHF. The DNA for the CDR3 is TGTGCCAGCAGCGATTTCCGGACAGTAAACTCACCCCTCCACTTT.

The V gene is TRBV28, the J gene TRBJ1-2, with 10 bases identical to TRBD1. Germline V CDR1 and CDR2: MDHEN, SYDVKM. The CDR3 has 15 residues. V shed 3 bases and J 5 bases; nucleotides not matched to a gene: 6. CDR3 in amino acids: CASSFGTGVWYGYTF. CDR3 DNA: TGTGCCAGCAGTTTTGGGACAGGGGTTTGGTATGGCTACACCTTC.

The chain links TRBV19 to TRBJ1-1; D might be TRBD1 (6 bases). The length of the CDR3 is 13 residues. The germline V gene encodes CDR1 LNHDA and CDR2 SQIVND (reference sequence). Trimming took 3 bases from V and 8 from J, leaving 13 bases between them. The CDR3 region is CASSISPGQEAFF. The DNA for the CDR3 is TGTGCCAGTAGTATCTCGCCGGGACAAGAAGCTTTCTTT.